This record concerns one T cell receptor beta chain sequence. Its cognate antigen is unknown. The CDR3 sequence is 14 residues long. With 5 bases removed from V and 1 base from J, the gap between germline ends came to 9 bases. The germline gives CDR1 LNHDA, CDR2 SQIVND (reference sequence). Profiling relied on immunoSEQ multiplex PCR, and the TCRdb table lists in-frame clones only, not all of them. Of 45,000 to 60,000 clones listed, roughly 90% were seen once; the top ten hold roughly 1.9%. These data originate in a study of T cell responses to AZD1222 COVID-19 vaccine. On the study more broadly: The analysis combined second doses at about 4 or about 12 weeks.

Study-wide points: Seropositivity was recorded at baseline in only 6 or 7 AZD1222 recipients.

V and J are TRBV19 and TRBJ1-5, with D perhaps TRBD1 (5 bases). Material: peripheral blood, obtained on day 0 of AZD1222 vaccination. This receptor was identified in an adult in good health. The CDR3, as DNA: TGTGCCAGTAGTTCCCGGGGGAGCAATCAGCCCCAGCATTTT. It yields the protein CASSSRGSNQPQHF.